These T cell receptor beta chains were read from a single sample in a study of cytomegalovirus exposure and HLA in healthy donors. The method was immunoSEQ multiplex PCR; TCRdb's version includes in-frame clones alone and lacks a portion of them. The table has 85,000 to 100,000 clones, just under 70% seen once; the top ten hold 2.5% to 3%. The sequenced sample consisted of PBMCs. These receptors were obtained from a man aged 45-65 years in good health and CMV-seronegative. The CDR3 runs from the conserved cysteine through the conserved F or W. The D gene is left open where the match is weak. Some rows mark clone size as missing; the rest say once, few, many or name a class of expanded clone.

CDR3nt: TGTGCCAGCTCGGGCGGGACCCTCCGTGAAAAACTGTTTTTT
CDR3aa: CASSGGTLREKLFF
j_gene: TRBJ1-4
d_gene: NA
v_gene: TRBV2
abundance: NA
len: 14

CDR3nt: TGTGCCAGCAGTTTACGGGACAGGTCGGGAGGCTACACCTTC
CDR3aa: CASSLRDRSGGYTF
j_gene: TRBJ1-2
d_gene: TRBD1
v_gene: TRBV27
abundance: NA
len: 14

CDR3nt: TGCGCCAGCAGTACAGGATTCGGTATAGATCAGCCCCAGCATTTT
CDR3aa: CASSTGFGIDQPQHF
j_gene: TRBJ1-5
d_gene: NA
v_gene: TRBV10-2
abundance: NA
len: 15

CDR3nt: TGTGCCAGCAGCTTAAAGGGGGATGAGCAGTTCTTC
CDR3aa: CASSLKGDEQFF
j_gene: TRBJ2-1
d_gene: NA
v_gene: TRBV5-4
abundance: NA
len: 12

CDR3nt: TGTGCCACCTCGCAGGGGGCCTACAATGAGCAGTTCTTC
CDR3aa: CATSQGAYNEQFF
j_gene: TRBJ2-1
d_gene: TRBD1
v_gene: TRBV19
abundance: NA
len: 13

CDR3nt: TGTGCCAGCAGTCCACCGGGACTAATCACAGATACGCAGTATTTT
CDR3aa: CASSPPGLITDTQYF
j_gene: TRBJ2-3
d_gene: TRBD2
v_gene: TRBV28
abundance: NA
len: 15

CDR3nt: TGTGCCAGCTCACGAACCGGGGCGGGGGGCAAGGAGACCCAGTACTTC
CDR3aa: CASSRTGAGGKETQYF
j_gene: TRBJ2-5
d_gene: TRBD2
v_gene: TRBV18
abundance: once
len: 16

CDR3nt: TGCAGCGTGCAACAGGGATACGGAGGCTACACCTTC
CDR3aa: CSVQQGYGGYTF
j_gene: TRBJ1-2
d_gene: NA
v_gene: TRBV29-1
abundance: NA
len: 12

CDR3nt: TGTGCCAGTTCGGGACAGGGAAATCAGCCCCAGCATTTT
CDR3aa: CASSGQGNQPQHF
j_gene: TRBJ1-5
d_gene: TRBD1
v_gene: TRBV2
abundance: once
len: 13

CDR3nt: TGCGCCAGCAGCCAAGACGTGTCCAGATACAATGAGCAGTTCTTC
CDR3aa: CASSQDVSRYNEQFF
j_gene: TRBJ2-1
d_gene: NA
v_gene: TRBV4-3
abundance: NA
len: 15

CDR3nt: TGCAGCGTTGAAAGAGGGACCTACAATGAGCAGTTCTTC
CDR3aa: CSVERGTYNEQFF
j_gene: TRBJ2-1
d_gene: NA
v_gene: TRBV29-1
abundance: NA
len: 13

CDR3nt: TGTGCCAGCAGCCCATTAGCGGGAGGAAGGGCAGATACGCAGTATTTT
CDR3aa: CASSPLAGGRADTQYF
j_gene: TRBJ2-3
d_gene: TRBD2
v_gene: TRBV7-2
abundance: NA
len: 16

CDR3nt: TGTGCCTGGAAGGGTCGAAGTACCGGGACTAGCGGGAGCTTCCAAGAGACCCAGTACTTC
CDR3aa: CAWKGRSTGTSGSFQETQYF
j_gene: TRBJ2-5
d_gene: TRBD2
v_gene: TRBV30
abundance: NA
len: 20

CDR3nt: TGCGCCAGCAGACTGACAGGGGTGGCCACTGAAGCTTTCTTT
CDR3aa: CASRLTGVATEAFF
j_gene: TRBJ1-1
d_gene: TRBD1
v_gene: TRBV5-1
abundance: few
len: 14

CDR3nt: TGTGCCAGCAGTAGACAGGGGCTTAGCAATCAGCCCCAGCATTTT
CDR3aa: CASSRQGLSNQPQHF
j_gene: TRBJ1-5
d_gene: TRBD1
v_gene: TRBV6-5
abundance: many
len: 15

CDR3nt: TGTGCCAGCAGAGCCACAGACACCTTCTCCTACGAGCAGTACTTC
CDR3aa: CASRATDTFSYEQYF
j_gene: TRBJ2-7
d_gene: NA
v_gene: TRBV6-5
abundance: NA
len: 15

CDR3nt: TGTGCCTGGAGTCCGATCGGACAGGGGATGACTGAAGCTTTCTTT
CDR3aa: CAWSPIGQGMTEAFF
j_gene: TRBJ1-1
d_gene: TRBD1
v_gene: TRBV30
abundance: NA
len: 15

CDR3nt: TGTGCCAGCTCACCTCCGGGACAGGGAATCGATACGCAGTATTTT
CDR3aa: CASSPPGQGIDTQYF
j_gene: TRBJ2-3
d_gene: TRBD1
v_gene: TRBV18
abundance: NA
len: 15

CDR3nt: TGTGCCAGCAGCTTGTATCCAGGCAGCAATCAGCCCCAGCATTTT
CDR3aa: CASSLYPGSNQPQHF
j_gene: TRBJ1-5
d_gene: NA
v_gene: TRBV5-4
abundance: NA
len: 15

CDR3nt: TGCGCCAGCAGCTTGGTGGCCAGTAATTCACCCCTCCACTTT
CDR3aa: CASSLVASNSPLHF
j_gene: TRBJ1-6
d_gene: NA
v_gene: TRBV5-1
abundance: NA
len: 14

CDR3nt: TGTGCCCGCGAGGGGACAGGGCGGGAAAAACTGTTTTTT
CDR3aa: CAREGTGREKLFF
j_gene: TRBJ1-4
d_gene: TRBD1
v_gene: TRBV30
abundance: once
len: 13

CDR3nt: TGCGCCAGCAGCCCATGGACAGGGATGGATGGCTACACCTTC
CDR3aa: CASSPWTGMDGYTF
j_gene: TRBJ1-2
d_gene: TRBD1
v_gene: TRBV5-1
abundance: NA
len: 14

CDR3nt: TGTGCCAGCAGTTACTCGGAGGCTGAAGCTTTCTTT
CDR3aa: CASSYSEAEAFF
j_gene: TRBJ1-1
d_gene: NA
v_gene: TRBV6-6
abundance: few
len: 12

CDR3nt: TGCGCCAGCAGCCCCGGGGACAGCAACTATGGCTACACCTTC
CDR3aa: CASSPGDSNYGYTF
j_gene: TRBJ1-2
d_gene: TRBD1
v_gene: TRBV4-3
abundance: once
len: 14

CDR3nt: TGTGCCAGCAGCTTGGGACGCGGGACAGGGTCTTTAGGTGGCTACACCTTT
CDR3aa: CASSLGRGTGSLGGYTF
j_gene: TRBJ1-2
d_gene: TRBD1
v_gene: TRBV5-4
abundance: NA
len: 17

CDR3nt: TGTGCCAGCAGTTCACAGGGGGCCGGTGAAAAACTGTTTTTT
CDR3aa: CASSSQGAGEKLFF
j_gene: TRBJ1-4
d_gene: TRBD1
v_gene: TRBV6-5
abundance: NA
len: 14

CDR3nt: TGCGCCAGCAGCTTCGGACTAGCGGGGACCACAGATACGCAGTATTTT
CDR3aa: CASSFGLAGTTDTQYF
j_gene: TRBJ2-3
d_gene: TRBD2
v_gene: TRBV5-1
abundance: NA
len: 16

CDR3nt: TGTGCCAGCAGCCTCCGACTAGCGGGACGCACAGATACGCAGTATTTT
CDR3aa: CASSLRLAGRTDTQYF
j_gene: TRBJ2-3
d_gene: TRBD2
v_gene: TRBV5-4
abundance: NA
len: 16

CDR3nt: TGCGCCAGCAGCCAACAGGGGAGTGGGGCCAACGTCCTGACTTTC
CDR3aa: CASSQQGSGANVLTF
j_gene: TRBJ2-6
d_gene: TRBD1
v_gene: TRBV5-1
abundance: few
len: 15

CDR3nt: TGTGCCAGCTCACCCCGCGGCGGGGGCGACGGTGAAAAACTGTTTTTT
CDR3aa: CASSPRGGGDGEKLFF
j_gene: TRBJ1-4
d_gene: NA
v_gene: TRBV18
abundance: once
len: 16

CDR3nt: TGCGCCAGCAGCCGAAAGGGGTTGACTAATGAAAAACTGTTTTTT
CDR3aa: CASSRKGLTNEKLFF
j_gene: TRBJ1-4
d_gene: NA
v_gene: TRBV4-3
abundance: NA
len: 15

CDR3nt: TGCGCCAGCAGCTTGGAACAGGGGCCCTATGGCTACACCTTC
CDR3aa: CASSLEQGPYGYTF
j_gene: TRBJ1-2
d_gene: TRBD1
v_gene: TRBV5-1
abundance: NA
len: 14

CDR3nt: TGTGCCAGCCGGCCCCGGGGTGGCAATCAGCCCCAGCATTTT
CDR3aa: CASRPRGGNQPQHF
j_gene: TRBJ1-5
d_gene: NA
v_gene: TRBV27
abundance: NA
len: 14

CDR3nt: TGCGCCAGCAGCTTGGGTCCCCGGGACACCGGGGAGCTGTTTTTT
CDR3aa: CASSLGPRDTGELFF
j_gene: TRBJ2-2
d_gene: NA
v_gene: TRBV5-1
abundance: NA
len: 15